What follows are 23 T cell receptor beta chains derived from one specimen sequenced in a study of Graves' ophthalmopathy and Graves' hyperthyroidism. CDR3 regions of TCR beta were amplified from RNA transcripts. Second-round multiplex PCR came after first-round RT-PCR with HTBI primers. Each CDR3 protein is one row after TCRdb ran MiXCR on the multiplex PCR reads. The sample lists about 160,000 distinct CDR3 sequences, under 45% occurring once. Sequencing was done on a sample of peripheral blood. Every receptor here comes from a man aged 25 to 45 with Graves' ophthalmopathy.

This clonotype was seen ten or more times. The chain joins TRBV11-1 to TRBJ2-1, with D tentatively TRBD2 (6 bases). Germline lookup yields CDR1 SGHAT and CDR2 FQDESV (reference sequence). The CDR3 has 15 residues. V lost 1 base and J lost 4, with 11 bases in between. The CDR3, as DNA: TGTGCCAGCAGCTTAGGGGGAGGCATTTACAATGAGCAGTTCTTC. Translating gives CASSLGGGIYNEQFF.

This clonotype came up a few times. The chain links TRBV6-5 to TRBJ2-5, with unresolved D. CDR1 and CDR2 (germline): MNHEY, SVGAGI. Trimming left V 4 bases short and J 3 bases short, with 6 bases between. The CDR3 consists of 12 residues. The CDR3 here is CASSSVEETQYF. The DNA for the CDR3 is TGTGCCAGCAGTTCCGTTGAAGAGACCCAGTACTTC.

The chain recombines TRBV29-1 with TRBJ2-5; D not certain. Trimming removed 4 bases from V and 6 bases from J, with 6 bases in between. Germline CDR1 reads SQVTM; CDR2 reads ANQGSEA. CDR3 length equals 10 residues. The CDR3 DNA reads TGCAGCGTTGTCACACAGACCCAGTACTTC. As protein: CSVVTQTQYF.

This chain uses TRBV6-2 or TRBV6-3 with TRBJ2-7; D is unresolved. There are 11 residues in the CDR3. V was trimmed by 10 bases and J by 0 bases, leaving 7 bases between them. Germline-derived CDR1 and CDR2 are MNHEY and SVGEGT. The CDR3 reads CAISSSYEQYF. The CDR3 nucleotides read TGTGCCATCAGCAGCTCCTACGAGCAGTACTTC.

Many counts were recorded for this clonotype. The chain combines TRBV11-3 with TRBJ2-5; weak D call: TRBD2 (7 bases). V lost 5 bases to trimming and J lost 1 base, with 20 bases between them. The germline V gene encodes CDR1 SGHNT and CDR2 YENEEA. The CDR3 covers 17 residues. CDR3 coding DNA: TGTGCCAGCAGCCGCTATCGGGAGGCGGGGGCCCAAGAGACCCAGTACTTC. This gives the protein CASSRYREAGAQETQYF.

This CDR3 is CATSDSLAGGHSETQYF. CDR3 in DNA: TGTGCCACCAGTGACTCACTAGCGGGAGGGCATTCGGAGACCCAGTACTTC. V and J are TRBV24-1 and TRBJ2-5, with 13 bases aligning to TRBD2. Germline values: CDR1 KGHDR, CDR2 SFDVKD. The length of the CDR3 is 17 residues. The ends lost 4 bases at V and 5 bases at J; junction bases unmatched: 9.

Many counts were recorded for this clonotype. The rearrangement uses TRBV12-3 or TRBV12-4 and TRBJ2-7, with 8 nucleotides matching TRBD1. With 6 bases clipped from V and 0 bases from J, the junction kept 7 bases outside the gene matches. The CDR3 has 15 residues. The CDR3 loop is CASRLGQAGSYEQYF. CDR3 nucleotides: TGTGCCAGCAGACTGGGACAGGCCGGCTCCTACGAGCAGTACTTC.

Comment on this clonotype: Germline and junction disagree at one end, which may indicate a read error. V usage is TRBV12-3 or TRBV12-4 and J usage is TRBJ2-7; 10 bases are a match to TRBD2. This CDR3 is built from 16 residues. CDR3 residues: CASSLAQAGGPYEQYF. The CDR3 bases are TGTGCCAGCAGCTTAGCCCAAGCGGGGGGGCCCTACGAGCAGTACTTC.

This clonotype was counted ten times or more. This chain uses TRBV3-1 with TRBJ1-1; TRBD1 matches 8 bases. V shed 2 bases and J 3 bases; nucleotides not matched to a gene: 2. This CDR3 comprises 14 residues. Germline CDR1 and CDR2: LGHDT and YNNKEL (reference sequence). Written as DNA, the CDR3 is TGTGCCAGCAGCCAATTGGACAGGGACACTGAAGCTTTCTTT. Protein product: CASSQLDRDTEAFF.

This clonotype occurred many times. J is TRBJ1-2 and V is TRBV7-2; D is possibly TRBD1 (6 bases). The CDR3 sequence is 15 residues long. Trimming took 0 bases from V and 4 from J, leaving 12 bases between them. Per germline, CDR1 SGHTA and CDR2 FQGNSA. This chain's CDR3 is CASSLARDTIYGYTF. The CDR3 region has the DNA TGTGCCAGCAGCTTAGCCCGGGACACTATCTATGGCTACACCTTC.

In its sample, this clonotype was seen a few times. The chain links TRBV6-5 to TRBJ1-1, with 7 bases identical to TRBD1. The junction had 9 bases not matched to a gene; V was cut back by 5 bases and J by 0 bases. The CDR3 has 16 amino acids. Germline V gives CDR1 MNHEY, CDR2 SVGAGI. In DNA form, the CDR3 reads TGTGCCAGCAGTACCCGACAGGGAGTCATGAACACTGAAGCTTTCTTT. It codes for CASSTRQGVMNTEAFF.

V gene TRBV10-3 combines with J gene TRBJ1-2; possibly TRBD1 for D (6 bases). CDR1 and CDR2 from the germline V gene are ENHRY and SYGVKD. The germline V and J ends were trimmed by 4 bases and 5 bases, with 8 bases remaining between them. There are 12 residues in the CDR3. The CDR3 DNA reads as TGTGCCATCAGTGGACAGGAATATGGCTACACCTTC. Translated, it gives CAISGQEYGYTF.

The CDR3 coding sequence is TGTGCCAGCAGACAGGGGCTCAATCAGCCCCAGCATTTT. Its protein is CASRQGLNQPQHF. The rearrangement uses TRBV6-2 or TRBV6-3 and TRBJ1-5; 7 nucleotides line up with TRBD1. From germline, CDR1 is MNHEY and CDR2 SVGEGT. The V and J ends lost 6 bases and 3 bases, in that order; junction bases with no gene match: 2. The CDR3 length is 13 residues.

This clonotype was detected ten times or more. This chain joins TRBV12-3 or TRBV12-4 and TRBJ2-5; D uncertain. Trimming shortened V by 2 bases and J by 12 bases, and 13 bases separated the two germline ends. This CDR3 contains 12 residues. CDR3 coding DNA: TGTGCCAGCAGTTTAAATTCCCCCGTCGAGTACTTC. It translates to CASSLNSPVEYF.

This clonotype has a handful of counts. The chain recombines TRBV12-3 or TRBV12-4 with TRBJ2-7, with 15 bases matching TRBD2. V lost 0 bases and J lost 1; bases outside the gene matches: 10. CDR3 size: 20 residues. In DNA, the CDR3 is TGTGCCAGCAGTTTAGCGCGGTCTAGGACTAGCGGGGGGGGTTCCTACGAGCAGTACTTC. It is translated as CASSLARSRTSGGGSYEQYF.

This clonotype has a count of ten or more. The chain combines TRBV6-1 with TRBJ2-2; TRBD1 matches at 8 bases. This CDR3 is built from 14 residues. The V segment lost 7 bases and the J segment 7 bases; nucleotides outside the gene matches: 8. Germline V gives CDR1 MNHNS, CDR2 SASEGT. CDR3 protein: CASNAGGIGGELFF. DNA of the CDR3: TGTGCCAGCAACGCAGGGGGCATTGGCGGGGAGCTGTTTTTT.

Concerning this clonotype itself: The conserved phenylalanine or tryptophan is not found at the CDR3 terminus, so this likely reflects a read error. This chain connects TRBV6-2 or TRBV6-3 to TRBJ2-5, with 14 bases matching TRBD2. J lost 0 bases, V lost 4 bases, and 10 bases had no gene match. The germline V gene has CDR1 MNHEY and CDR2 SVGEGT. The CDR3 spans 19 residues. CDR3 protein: CASSSGLAGGGRNQETQYS. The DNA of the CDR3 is TGTGCCAGCAGTTCCGGACTAGCGGGAGGAGGAAGGAACCAAGAGACCCAGTACTCC.

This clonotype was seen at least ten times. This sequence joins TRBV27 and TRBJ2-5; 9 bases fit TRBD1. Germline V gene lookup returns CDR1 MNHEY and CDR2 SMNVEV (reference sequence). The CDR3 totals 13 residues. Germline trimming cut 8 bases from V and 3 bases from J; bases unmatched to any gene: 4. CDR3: CASWRTGEETQYF. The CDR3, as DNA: TGTGCCAGCTGGAGGACAGGGGAAGAGACCCAGTACTTC.

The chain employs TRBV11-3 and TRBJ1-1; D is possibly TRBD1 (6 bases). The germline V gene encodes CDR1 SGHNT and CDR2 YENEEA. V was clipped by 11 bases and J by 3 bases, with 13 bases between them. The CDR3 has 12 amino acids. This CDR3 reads CAAQGRDTEAFF. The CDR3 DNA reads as TGTGCCGCACAGGGAAGGGACACTGAAGCTTTCTTT.

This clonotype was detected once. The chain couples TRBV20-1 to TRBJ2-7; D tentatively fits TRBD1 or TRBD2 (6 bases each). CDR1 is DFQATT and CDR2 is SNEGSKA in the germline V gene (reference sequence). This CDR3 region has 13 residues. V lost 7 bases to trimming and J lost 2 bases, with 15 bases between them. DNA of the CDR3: TGCAGTGGGTTGGGGGGCGTAACCTACGAGCAGTACTTC. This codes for CSGLGGVTYEQYF.

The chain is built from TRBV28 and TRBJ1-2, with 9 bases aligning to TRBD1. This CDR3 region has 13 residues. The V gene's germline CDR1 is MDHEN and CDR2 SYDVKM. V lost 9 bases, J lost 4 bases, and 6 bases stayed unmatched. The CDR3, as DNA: TGTGCCAGTTGTACAGGGGGCGGCTATGGCTACACCTTC. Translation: CASCTGGGYGYTF.

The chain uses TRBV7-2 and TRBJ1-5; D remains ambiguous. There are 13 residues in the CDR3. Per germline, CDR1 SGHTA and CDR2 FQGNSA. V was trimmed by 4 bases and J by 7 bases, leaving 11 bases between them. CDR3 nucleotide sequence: TGTGCCAGCAGCTGGGCCAGAAGACAGCCCCAGCATTTT. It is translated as CASSWARRQPQHF.

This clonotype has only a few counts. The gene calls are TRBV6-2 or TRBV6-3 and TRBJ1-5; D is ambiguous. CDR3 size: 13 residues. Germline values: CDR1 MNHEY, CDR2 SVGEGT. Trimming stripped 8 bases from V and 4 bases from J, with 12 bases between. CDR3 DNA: TGTGCCAGCGATAATGGGTGGAATCAGCCCCAGCATTTT. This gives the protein CASDNGWNQPQHF.